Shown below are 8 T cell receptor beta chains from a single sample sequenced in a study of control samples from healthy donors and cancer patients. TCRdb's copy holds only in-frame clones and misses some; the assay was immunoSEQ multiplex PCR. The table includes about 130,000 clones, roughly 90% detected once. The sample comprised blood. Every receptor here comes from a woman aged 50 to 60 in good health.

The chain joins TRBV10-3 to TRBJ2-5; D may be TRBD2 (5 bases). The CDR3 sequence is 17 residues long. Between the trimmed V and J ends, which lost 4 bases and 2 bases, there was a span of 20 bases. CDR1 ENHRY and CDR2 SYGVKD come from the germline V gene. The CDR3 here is CAISGPLGFEGQETQYF. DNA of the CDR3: TGTGCCATCAGTGGCCCCTTGGGGTTTGAGGGACAAGAGACCCAGTACTTC.

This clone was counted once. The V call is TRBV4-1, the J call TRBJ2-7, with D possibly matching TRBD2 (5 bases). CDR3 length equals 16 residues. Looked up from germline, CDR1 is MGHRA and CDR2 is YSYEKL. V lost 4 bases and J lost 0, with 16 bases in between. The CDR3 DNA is TGCGCCAGCAGCCCTTATCCCGCGGGCAACTCCTACGAGCAGTACTTC. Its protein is CASSPYPAGNSYEQYF.

The CDR3 here is CAWSVPGSQETQYF. The CDR3 DNA sequence: TGTGCCTGGAGTGTACCCGGGTCCCAAGAGACCCAGTACTTC. The chain has TRBV30 and TRBJ2-5; D unresolved. This CDR3 region has 14 residues. Germline V gene data show CDR1 as GTSNPN and CDR2 as SVGIG (reference sequence). V was pared by 0 bases and J by 1 base, with 9 bases between.

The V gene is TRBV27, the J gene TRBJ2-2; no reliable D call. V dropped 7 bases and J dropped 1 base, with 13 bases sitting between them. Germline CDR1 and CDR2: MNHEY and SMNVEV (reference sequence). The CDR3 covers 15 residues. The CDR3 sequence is CASTIDWGNTGELFF. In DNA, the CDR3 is TGTGCCAGCACCATTGACTGGGGGAACACCGGGGAGCTGTTTTTT.

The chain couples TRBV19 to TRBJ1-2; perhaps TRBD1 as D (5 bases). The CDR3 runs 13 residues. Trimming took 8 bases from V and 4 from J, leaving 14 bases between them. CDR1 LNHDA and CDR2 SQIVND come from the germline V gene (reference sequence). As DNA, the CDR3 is TGTGCCAGTCGCCAGGGCGATCCCTATGGCTACACCTTC. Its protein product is CASRQGDPYGYTF.

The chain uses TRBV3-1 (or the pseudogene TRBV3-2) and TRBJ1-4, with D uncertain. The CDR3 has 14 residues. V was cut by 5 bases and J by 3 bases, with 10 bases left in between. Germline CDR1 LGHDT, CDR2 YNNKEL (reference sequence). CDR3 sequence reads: CASSKHGANEKLFF. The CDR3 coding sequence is TGTGCCAGCAGCAAACACGGAGCTAATGAAAAACTGTTTTTT.

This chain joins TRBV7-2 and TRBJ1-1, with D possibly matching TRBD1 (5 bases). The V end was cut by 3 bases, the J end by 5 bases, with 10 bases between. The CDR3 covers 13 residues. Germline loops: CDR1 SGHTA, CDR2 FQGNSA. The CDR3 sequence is CASSLGWGTEAFF. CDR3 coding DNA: TGTGCCAGCAGCTTGGGATGGGGGACTGAAGCTTTCTTT.

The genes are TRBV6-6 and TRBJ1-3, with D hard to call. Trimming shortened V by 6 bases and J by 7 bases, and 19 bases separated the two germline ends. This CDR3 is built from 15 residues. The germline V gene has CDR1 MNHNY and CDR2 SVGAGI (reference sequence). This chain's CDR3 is CASSRGNPNGNTIYF. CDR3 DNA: TGTGCCAGCAGCCGAGGCAACCCCAACGGGAACACCATATATTTT.